These 4 T cell receptor beta chains originate from one sample sequenced in a study of cytomegalovirus exposure and HLA in healthy donors. The PCR was carried out with 60 Vbeta primers and 13 Jbeta primers. Profiling relied on immunoSEQ multiplex PCR, and the TCRdb table lists in-frame clones only, not all of them. Of about 190,000 clones listed, 74% are singletons. Sequenced: PBMCs. The receptors shown here come from a woman aged 25 to 39 in good health and CMV-seropositive.

The chain is built from TRBV28 and TRBJ2-1; D may be TRBD2 (5 bases). Germline V lookup: CDR1 MDHEN, CDR2 SYDVKM. V lost 5 bases to trimming and J lost 2 bases, with 10 bases between them. CDR3 length equals 14 residues. The CDR3 nucleotides are TGTGCCAGCAGTACAACCGGGGCCTACAATGAGCAGTTCTTC. Its protein is CASSTTGAYNEQFF.

In its sample, this clone was seen a few times. The chain employs TRBV28 and TRBJ1-1; tentatively, D is TRBD1 (6 bases). The germline CDR1 and CDR2 sequences are MDHEN and SYDVKM. The CDR3 has 14 amino acids. Trimming pared 5 bases from V and 4 bases from J, leaving 14 bases between. The CDR3 nucleotides read TGTGCCAGCAGTATAGACAGGCCCGGCACTGAAGCTTTCTTT. It encodes CASSIDRPGTEAFF. Supplemented by reference TRBV28 and TRBJ1-1, the full variable domain reads DVKVTQSSRYLVKRTGEKVFLECVQDMDHENMFWYRQDPGLGLRLIYFSYDVKMKEKGDIPEGYSVSREKKERFSLILESASTNQTSMYLCASSIDRPGTEAFFGQGTRLTVV.

The chain uses TRBV10-3 and TRBJ1-1; 10 bases are shared with TRBD1. The CDR3 is 17 residues long. J gave up 0 bases and V 2 bases, and 6 bases lay outside the gene matches. CDR1 is ENHRY and CDR2 is SYGVKD in the germline V gene. The chain's CDR3 is CAISELAGQGMNTEAFF. In DNA form, the CDR3 reads TGTGCCATCAGTGAGCTAGCGGGACAGGGGATGAACACTGAAGCTTTCTTT.

This chain links TRBV28 with TRBJ2-1; a weak D match, TRBD2 (6 bases). Trimming shortened V by 6 bases and J by 0 bases, and 15 bases separated the two germline ends. Germline-derived CDR1 and CDR2 are MDHEN and SYDVKM. This CDR3 is 16 amino acids long. CDR3: CASSYLAGSSYNEQFF. Written as DNA, the CDR3 is TGTGCCAGCAGCTATCTGGCGGGAAGCTCCTACAATGAGCAGTTCTTC.